This entry lists 26 T cell receptor beta chains sequenced from one sample in a study of cytomegalovirus exposure and HLA in healthy donors. PCR used 60 Vbeta primers and 13 Jbeta primers. TCRdb's table, derived via immunoSEQ multiplex PCR, lists solely in-frame clones and lacks some. The sample has about 91,000 clones, around 90% seen once. The sequenced material came from PBMCs. The source of these receptors is a man younger than 35 in good health and CMV-seronegative.

This chain joins TRBV18 and TRBJ2-1; TRBD2 matches 9 bases. The CDR3 is made up of 16 amino acids. CDR1 and CDR2 (germline): KGHSH, LQKENI. J lost 4 bases, V lost 3 bases, and 7 bases had no gene match. DNA of the CDR3: TGTGCCAGCTCACCCTCGCGGGAGGGTCTATACAATGAGCAGTTCTTC. Translation gives CASSPSREGLYNEQFF.

V is TRBV4-3 and J is TRBJ2-1, with 7 positions matching TRBD2. This CDR3 is 18 amino acids long. Germline V gene data show CDR1 as LGHNA and CDR2 as YSLEER. Trimming removed 1 base from V and 3 bases from J; junction bases left unmatched: 12. The CDR3 nucleotides read TGCGCCAGCAGCCAAGGGGGGGGTACTCCCGGGGTCTACAATGAGCAGTTCTTC. This codes for CASSQGGGTPGVYNEQFF.

The rearrangement uses TRBV13 and TRBJ2-7; TRBD2 might be the D (5 bases). Per germline, CDR1 PRHDT and CDR2 FYEKMQ (reference sequence). The V end was cut by 4 bases, the J end by 0 bases, with 10 bases between. The CDR3 extends over 14 amino acids. The CDR3 sequence is CASSSRAVSYEQYF. For the CDR3, the DNA is TGTGCCAGCAGCTCCCGAGCGGTCTCCTACGAGCAGTACTTC.

Here the CDR3 reads CASSASGTSGAYNEQFF. CDR3 sequence (DNA): TGTGCCAGCAGCGCCTCCGGGACTAGCGGAGCCTACAATGAGCAGTTCTTC. The chain uses TRBV11-3 and TRBJ2-1; TRBD2 aligns across 11 bases. The CDR3 contains 17 residues. Trimming removed 5 bases from V and 2 bases from J; junction bases left unmatched: 8. The germline V gene has CDR1 SGHNT and CDR2 YENEEA.

The gene calls are TRBV28 and TRBJ2-6, with D possibly being TRBD1 (7 bases). Germline CDR1 is MDHEN and CDR2 is SYDVKM. V was pared by 1 base and J by 0 bases, with 13 bases between. The CDR3 extends over 18 amino acids. The CDR3 nucleotides read TGTGCCAGCAGTTTATCCGCGGGACAGAGCTCTGGGGCCAACGTCCTGACTTTC. Translation: CASSLSAGQSSGANVLTF. Based on the CDR3 plus reference TRBV28 and TRBJ2-6, the full variable domain is DVKVTQSSRYLVKRTGEKVFLECVQDMDHENMFWYRQDPGLGLRLIYFSYDVKMKEKGDIPEGYSVSREKKERFSLILESASTNQTSMYLCASSLSAGQSSGANVLTFGAGSRLTVL.

This clone was detected only once. CDR3 coding DNA: TGCGCCAGCAGCCAGGAAGGACAGGCGAACACCGGGGAGCTGTTTTTT. Amino acid sequence: CASSQEGQANTGELFF. J is TRBJ2-2 and V is TRBV4-1; 7 bases agree with TRBD1. V shed 3 bases, J shed 0 bases, and the junction held 4 bases outside the gene matches. Germline CDR1 and CDR2: MGHRA and YSYEKL. The CDR3 has 16 residues.

V usage is TRBV29-1 and J usage is TRBJ2-7; perhaps TRBD2 as D (5 bases). The CDR3 loop spans 13 amino acids. Germline V gives CDR1 SQVTM, CDR2 ANQGSEA. Trimming cost V 2 bases and J 6 bases, with 14 bases left between them. This CDR3 is CSVELALSAEQYF. In DNA form, the CDR3 reads TGCAGCGTTGAACTAGCTCTCTCTGCCGAGCAGTACTTC.

The V call is TRBV5-1, the J call TRBJ2-5, with 7 bases aligning to TRBD1. Germline CDR1 SGHRS, CDR2 YFSETQ. With 1 base clipped from V and 1 base from J, the junction kept 4 bases outside the gene matches. This CDR3 spans 15 amino acids. The CDR3 DNA sequence: TGCGCCAGCAGCTTGCCCGGGACAGTCCAAGAGACCCAGTACTTC. Translating it yields CASSLPGTVQETQYF.

This clone showed up just once. The chain uses TRBV28 and TRBJ2-7; TRBD2 aligns across 7 bases. This CDR3 contains 16 residues. Germline V CDR1 and CDR2: MDHEN, SYDVKM. V trimming: 6 bases; J trimming: 0 bases; junction bases outside the gene matches: 11. The chain's CDR3 is CASSPSGLIHSYEQYF. The CDR3 bases are TGTGCCAGCAGCCCCTCGGGACTAATCCACTCCTACGAGCAGTACTTC.

The CDR3 DNA sequence: TGTGCCAGCAGCAAGGGGTCCCGGCTAGCGGGAGACAATGAGCAGTTCTTC. Its translation is CASSKGSRLAGDNEQFF. This chain connects TRBV21-1 to TRBJ2-1; the tabulated D call, TRBD2, remains unverified against the DNA. TRBV21-1 is noted as a pseudogene. This CDR3 is 17 amino acids long.

The chain recombines TRBV28 with TRBJ2-1; D is undetermined. The CDR3 runs to 11 residues. V gave up 1 base and J gave up 10 bases, with 5 bases separating them. CDR1 MDHEN and CDR2 SYDVKM come from the germline V gene. The CDR3 region is CASSLSTEQFF. The CDR3 DNA follows: TGTGCCAGCAGTTTATCAACAGAGCAGTTCTTC.

This chain links TRBV13 with TRBJ2-2; TRBD2 aligns across 9 bases. Germline CDR1 PRHDT, CDR2 FYEKMQ (reference sequence). This CDR3 is 16 amino acids long. With 5 bases clipped from V and 4 bases from J, the junction kept 8 bases outside the gene matches. This CDR3 reads CASSPVAGASTGELFF. CDR3 bases: TGTGCCAGCAGCCCGGTAGCGGGAGCCAGCACCGGGGAGCTGTTTTTT.

This chain connects TRBV18 to TRBJ2-7; D gene uncertain. The ends were cut back, 3 bases at V and 0 bases at J, with 9 bases in the middle. Germline V lookup: CDR1 KGHSH, CDR2 LQKENI. The CDR3 covers 14 residues. The CDR3 DNA sequence: TGTGCCAGCTCACCCACGTTAGACTCCTACGAGCAGTACTTC. Its protein product is CASSPTLDSYEQYF.

The chain is built from TRBV7-9 and TRBJ2-7, with TRBD1 matching 9 bases. J gave up 5 bases and V 0 bases, and 5 bases lay outside the gene matches. Germline V gene lookup returns CDR1 SEHNR and CDR2 FQNEAQ (reference sequence). This CDR3 region has 15 residues. CDR3 coding DNA: TGTGCCAGCAGCTTAGCCGGGACAGGGACCCACGAGCAGTACTTC. Translated, it gives CASSLAGTGTHEQYF.

This clone has only one observation. The rearrangement uses TRBV27 and TRBJ2-1, with 9 bases fitting TRBD1. Trimming cost V 5 bases and J 7 bases; bases outside gene matches: 9. Germline assignment: CDR1 MNHEY and CDR2 SMNVEV (reference sequence). There are 15 residues in the CDR3. CDR3 region: CASSRPGQGENEQFF. The CDR3 nucleotides are TGTGCCAGCAGTCGTCCGGGACAGGGAGAGAATGAGCAGTTCTTC.

To note about this clone: Compared with germline, one end of the junction differs, possibly owing to a read error. The genes are TRBV11-2 and TRBJ2-7; TRBD2 agrees at 7 bases. This CDR3 region has 17 residues. Germline CDR1 and CDR2: SGHAT and FQNNGV. The CDR3 sequence: CASGLWRVGFRDYEQYF. The CDR3, as DNA: TGTGCCAGCGGGTTGTGGAGGGTAGGATTCCGGGACTACGAACAGTACTTC.

Comment on this clone: One junction end disagrees with the germline gene, perhaps due to a read error. As DNA, the CDR3 is TGCGCCGGCAGCCTTAAATATAACACCGGGGAGCTGTTTTTT. Translating it yields CAGSLKYNTGELFF. J is TRBJ2-2 and V is TRBV4-3, with D uncertain. CDR1 is LGHNA and CDR2 is YSLEER in the germline V gene. This CDR3 region has 14 residues.

The chain has TRBV19 and TRBJ2-1; D is possibly TRBD1 (5 bases). V lost 3 bases and J lost 6, with 21 bases in between. From germline, CDR1 is LNHDA and CDR2 SQIVND (reference sequence). The length of the CDR3 is 17 residues. The CDR3 loop is CASSIPFAGIRGNEQFF. The CDR3 region has the DNA TGTGCCAGTAGTATTCCATTCGCAGGGATTCGTGGCAATGAGCAGTTCTTC.

The chain combines TRBV5-4 with TRBJ2-1; 11 bases line up with TRBD2. Germline loops: CDR1 SGHNT, CDR2 YYREEE (reference sequence). Germline trimming cut 3 bases from V and 6 bases from J; bases unmatched to any gene: 5. CDR3 length: 15 residues. As DNA, the CDR3 is TGTGCCAGCAGCTCCTCACTAGCGGGAGCCAATGAGCAGTTCTTC. Translating it yields CASSSSLAGANEQFF.

The chain joins TRBV27 to TRBJ2-1, with TRBD1 as a possible D gene (5 bases). Trimming stripped 6 bases from V and 5 bases from J, with 26 bases between. CDR1 is MNHEY and CDR2 is SMNVEV in the germline V gene (reference sequence). This CDR3 has 18 amino acids. The CDR3 reads CASSSQEYWYKGNNEQFF. CDR3 in DNA: TGTGCCAGCAGCTCCCAGGAGTATTGGTATAAGGGGAACAATGAGCAGTTCTTC.

The V call is TRBV28, the J call TRBJ1-3; D may be TRBD1 (6 bases). CDR3 size: 15 residues. V was cut by 7 bases and J by 4 bases, with 17 bases left in between. The germline V gene has CDR1 MDHEN and CDR2 SYDVKM. As DNA, the CDR3 is TGTGCCAGCACGACAGGTGCGGCCTTGGGAAACACCATATATTTT. Protein: CASTTGAALGNTIYF. Full variable domain (remainder filled in from reference TRBV28 and TRBJ1-3): DVKVTQSSRYLVKRTGEKVFLECVQDMDHENMFWYRQDPGLGLRLIYFSYDVKMKEKGDIPEGYSVSREKKERFSLILESASTNQTSMYLCASTTGAALGNTIYFGEGSWLTVV.

This chain links TRBV9 with TRBJ2-3; TRBD1 matches 10 bases. The CDR3 is 16 residues long. The germline CDR1 and CDR2 sequences are SGDLS and YYNGEE. V was pared by 4 bases and J by 3 bases, with 8 bases of the junction left unmatched. CDR3 sequence: CASSPSGQGYTDTQYF. Here the CDR3 DNA reads TGTGCCAGCAGCCCGTCGGGACAGGGGTATACAGATACGCAGTATTTT.

The chain links TRBV4-1 to TRBJ1-2, with 7 nucleotides matching TRBD1. V gave up 2 bases and J gave up 7 bases; unmatched junction bases: 7. Germline CDR1 and CDR2: MGHRA and YSYEKL. There are 14 residues in the CDR3. This CDR3 is CASSQLYRGGGYTF. CDR3 bases: TGCGCCAGCAGCCAACTATACAGGGGAGGTGGCTACACCTTC.

V is TRBV18 and J is TRBJ1-6; D gene uncertain. This CDR3 spans 17 amino acids. Looked up from germline, CDR1 is KGHSH and CDR2 is LQKENI. The V gene lost 6 bases and the J gene lost 7 bases, with 22 bases spanning the gap. CDR3 sequence reads: CASSLGLPRLGNSPLHF. The CDR3 nucleotides read TGTGCCAGCTCTCTCGGACTCCCGCGGTTGGGGAATTCACCCCTCCACTTT.

The gene calls are TRBV29-1 and TRBJ2-3, with 11 nucleotides matching TRBD2. This CDR3 has 16 amino acids. Germline CDR1 is SQVTM and CDR2 is ANQGSEA. V shed 4 bases, J shed 0 bases, and the junction held 6 bases outside the gene matches. Written as DNA, the CDR3 is TGCAGCGTTGCAGGGCTAGCGGGAGGTAGCACAGATACGCAGTATTTT. Translating it yields CSVAGLAGGSTDTQYF.

The chain links TRBV4-3 to TRBJ1-1; maybe TRBD1 (5 bases). This CDR3 region has 15 residues. V was cut by 4 bases and J by 11 bases, with 23 bases left in between. CDR1 is LGHNA and CDR2 is YSLEER in the germline V gene. CDR3 coding DNA: TGCGCCAGCAGCCCCGACAGTATCTTCTATGGTTTGGCTTTCTTT. Residues: CASSPDSIFYGLAFF.